This TCR beta chain was obtained from a study of blood T cell repertoires in COVID-19. Study summary: COVID-19 samples from acute and convalescent phases originated in the United States, Italy and Spain.

Original handling: Amplification of reference gene primers was used by the study to estimate nucleated cell counts. Data came from immunoSEQ multiplex PCR; TCRdb stores just in-frame clones and leaves some out. The V and J calls and clone size were taken over from that table, and D and trimming were inferred from the DNA. Among about 64,000 clones listed, around 73% were seen once. Germline CDR1 and CDR2: LGHDT and YNNKEL (reference sequence). This CDR3 is 18 amino acids long. V dropped 4 bases and J dropped 0 bases, with 22 bases sitting between them. This rearrangement joins TRBV3-1 (or the pseudogene TRBV3-2) to TRBJ2-7; D is undetermined. The TCR sequence derives from a man aged 80 or over with acute or convalescent COVID-19. Sequences were obtained from peripheral blood. CDR3 sequence reads: CASSRNPVGRRTSYEQYF. DNA of the CDR3: TGTGCCAGCAGCCGAAATCCGGTGGGCAGGCGAACCTCCTACGAGCAGTACTTC.